The TCR beta chain described here comes from a study of OX40 agonist ivuxolimab in advanced cancers. This clone was detected a few times. Antigen specificity is unknown. The table came from immunoSEQ multiplex PCR; TCRdb's copy has only in-frame clones and leaves some out. The sample consists of just under 65,000 clones, 75% to 90% of them appearing once. The length of the CDR3 is 16 residues. Germline V gene lookup returns CDR1 SGHDT and CDR2 YYEEEE. Trimming took 0 bases from V and 2 from J, leaving 9 bases between them. Findings and limits, study-wide: Clonal expansion was seen in CD4+ and CD8+ blood T cells by week 6 at 0.1 to 3.0 mg/kg. Partial responders at 0.1-3.0 mg/kg showed near-lowest clonal expansion. CD8+ T cells averaged more expanded clones than CD4+.

The chain joins TRBV5-6 to TRBJ1-6, with D possibly matching TRBD1 (5 bases). The receptor comes from an adult with an advanced solid tumor such as melanoma, head and neck, liver or kidney cancer. Sample: CD4+ or CD8+ T cells sorted from blood, taken in a trial of the OX40 agonist ivuxolimab. The CDR3 DNA reads as TGTGCCAGCAGCTTGGAGGGGTCCCCCTATAATTCACCCCTCCACTTT. Translation: CASSLEGSPYNSPLHF.